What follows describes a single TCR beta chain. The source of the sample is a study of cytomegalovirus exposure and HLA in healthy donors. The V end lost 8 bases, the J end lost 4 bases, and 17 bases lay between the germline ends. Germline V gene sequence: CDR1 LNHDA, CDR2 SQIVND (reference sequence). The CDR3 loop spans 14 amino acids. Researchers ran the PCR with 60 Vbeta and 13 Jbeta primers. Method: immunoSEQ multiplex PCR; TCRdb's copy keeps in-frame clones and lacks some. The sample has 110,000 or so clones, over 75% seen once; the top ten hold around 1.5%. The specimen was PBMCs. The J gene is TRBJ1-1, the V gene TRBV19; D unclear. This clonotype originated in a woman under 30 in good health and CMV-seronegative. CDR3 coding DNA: TGTGCCAGTGGAACCAGGTCGTTGGGCACTGAAGCTTTCTTT. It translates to CASGTRSLGTEAFF.